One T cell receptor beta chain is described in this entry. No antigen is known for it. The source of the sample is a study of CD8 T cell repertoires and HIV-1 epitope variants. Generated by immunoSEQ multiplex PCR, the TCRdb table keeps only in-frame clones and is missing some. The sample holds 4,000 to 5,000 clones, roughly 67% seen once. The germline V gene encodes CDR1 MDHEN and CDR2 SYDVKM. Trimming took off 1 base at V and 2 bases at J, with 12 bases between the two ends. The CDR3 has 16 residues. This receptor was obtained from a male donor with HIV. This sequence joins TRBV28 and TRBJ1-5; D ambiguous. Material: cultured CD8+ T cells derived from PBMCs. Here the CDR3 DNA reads TGTGCCAGCAGTTTATATCCCCAGGTGGGCAATCAGCCCCAGCATTTT. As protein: CASSLYPQVGNQPQHF.